The 32 T cell receptor beta chains reported below all come from one sample, sequenced in a study of blood T cell repertoires in COVID-19. TCRdb's copy holds only in-frame clones and misses some; the assay was immunoSEQ multiplex PCR. The sample includes roughly 76,000 clones, 70% to 80% seen only once; the top ten take 20% to 25%. Material for sequencing was peripheral blood. All receptors come from a man aged 65-85 years with acute or convalescent COVID-19.

The chain links TRBV5-1 to TRBJ2-1; TRBD2 aligns across 9 bases. The CDR3 is 14 amino acids. Trimming removed 5 bases from V and 7 bases from J; junction bases left unmatched: 7. Per the germline V gene, CDR1 is SGHRS and CDR2 is YFSETQ. The CDR3 nucleotides read TGCGCCAGCAGGTCGGGGACTAGCCGTAATGAGCAGTTCTTC. Its protein product is CASRSGTSRNEQFF. The entire variable domain, with the rest obtained from reference TRBV5-1 and TRBJ2-1, is as follows: KAGVTQTPRYLIKTRGQQVTLSCSPISGHRSVSWYQQTPGQGLQFLFEYFSETQRNKGNFPGRFSGRQFSNSRSEMNVSTLELGDSALYLCASRSGTSRNEQFFGPGTRLTVL.

The chain recombines TRBV14 with TRBJ2-3; 11 bases are shared with TRBD2. J was trimmed by 5 bases and V by 1 base; bases with no gene match: 5. From germline, CDR1 is SGHDN and CDR2 FVKESK. The CDR3 is 16 residues long. The CDR3 loop is CASSQGVAGGGDTQYF. Written as DNA, the CDR3 is TGTGCCAGCAGCCAAGGCGTAGCGGGAGGGGGAGATACGCAGTATTTT.

The V call is TRBV11-2, the J call TRBJ2-3, with 11 positions matching TRBD1. CDR3 length equals 18 residues. V gave up 6 bases and J gave up 1 base; unmatched junction bases: 12. Germline assignment: CDR1 SGHAT and CDR2 FQNNGV. The CDR3 here is CASRPHLGGQGGTDTQYF. In nucleotides, the CDR3 is TGTGCCAGCAGACCCCACCTGGGGGGACAGGGGGGCACAGATACGCAGTATTTT.

The V and J genes are TRBV27 and TRBJ2-3; a possible D gene is TRBD1 (6 bases). Germline CDR1 is MNHEY and CDR2 is SMNVEV (reference sequence). This CDR3 is built from 15 residues. Trimming took off 4 bases at V and 2 bases at J, with 13 bases between the two ends. The CDR3 sequence is CASSWAGANTDTQYF. The CDR3 DNA reads TGTGCCAGCAGTTGGGCAGGGGCGAACACAGATACGCAGTATTTT.

The rearrangement links TRBV5-1 to TRBJ1-1; the D is unclear. This CDR3 has 15 residues. Germline CDR1 reads SGHRS; CDR2 reads YFSETQ. V shed 2 bases and J shed 1 base, with 12 bases lying between them. This CDR3 is CASSFYPAGNTEAFF. CDR3 DNA: TGCGCCAGCAGCTTCTATCCAGCGGGGAACACTGAAGCTTTCTTT.

The chain combines TRBV3-1 (or the pseudogene TRBV3-2) with TRBJ2-3, with D uncertain. The CDR3 covers 15 residues. Germline V lookup: CDR1 LGHDT, CDR2 YNNKEL (reference sequence). Trimming pared 2 bases from V and 1 base from J, leaving 10 bases between. This CDR3 is CASSQLGSRTDTQYF. As DNA, the CDR3 is TGTGCCAGCAGCCAATTGGGCTCACGCACAGATACGCAGTATTTT.

This chain connects TRBV29-1 to TRBJ2-6, with D possibly TRBD1 on 6 matching bases. Germline V gene lookup returns CDR1 SQVTM and CDR2 ANQGSEA. This CDR3 region has 14 residues. The ends were cut back, 5 bases at V and 2 bases at J, with 10 bases in the middle. CDR3 coding DNA: TGCAGCGTTTTAGAGGGGGCTGGGGCCAACGTCCTGACTTTC. Translating gives CSVLEGAGANVLTF.

The V and J genes are TRBV6-1 and TRBJ2-1, with 11 nucleotides matching TRBD2. The CDR3 sequence is 15 residues long. CDR1 is MNHNS, CDR2 SASEGT, per germline. J was trimmed by 7 bases and V by 6 bases; bases with no gene match: 8. In DNA form, the CDR3 reads TGTGCCAGCAGCCTCGGCCTAGCGGGAGGTAATGAGCAGTTCTTC. It is translated as CASSLGLAGGNEQFF.

The V and J genes are TRBV21-1 and TRBJ1-2. TRBV21-1 is termed a pseudogene. This CDR3 region has 15 residues. This CDR3 is CASSKSQEGNYGYTF. The CDR3 DNA sequence: TGTGCCAGCAGCAAAAGCCAGGAGGGTAACTATGGCTACACCTTC.

This clone was seen at least ten times. The chain recombines TRBV7-3 with TRBJ2-2; 10 bases agree with TRBD2. The CDR3 loop spans 18 amino acids. Germline CDR1 and CDR2: SGHTA and FQGTGA. Unmatched junction bases numbered 8, after V lost 2 bases and J lost 2 bases. The CDR3 sequence: CASSLRASGSSNTGELFF. DNA of the CDR3: TGTGCCAGCAGCTTACGGGCTAGCGGGAGTAGTAACACCGGGGAGCTGTTTTTT.

The table lists this clone with a count of one. The chain recombines TRBV18 with TRBJ2-3; unclear D gene. V lost 5 bases and J 1 base, leaving 7 bases between the germline ends. Germline values: CDR1 KGHSH, CDR2 LQKENI. The CDR3 runs to 13 residues. In DNA, the CDR3 is TGTGCCAGCTCAGAGGCCCGCACAGATACGCAGTATTTT. Its protein product is CASSEARTDTQYF.

V and J are TRBV15 and TRBJ2-7, with D maybe TRBD2 (6 bases). V lost 5 bases, J lost 4 bases, and 21 bases lay in between. The germline CDR1 and CDR2 sequences are LNHNV and YYDKDF (reference sequence). The CDR3 is made up of 16 amino acids. In DNA form, the CDR3 reads TGTGCCACCAGCTCCTTAGCGGCGGTCCAGCGGTACGAGCAGTACTTC. Translating it yields CATSSLAAVQRYEQYF.

The chain couples TRBV7-6 to TRBJ1-1; D is unclear. V dropped 5 bases and J dropped 3 bases, with 10 bases sitting between them. The germline CDR1 and CDR2 sequences are SGHVS and FNYEAQ. This CDR3 is 13 amino acids long. For the CDR3, the DNA is TGTGCCAGCAGCACACAGCCGGACACTGAAGCTTTCTTT. Amino acid sequence: CASSTQPDTEAFF.

This clone was recorded only once. The chain uses TRBV7-2 and TRBJ2-5, with D perhaps matching TRBD1 (6 bases). CDR1 and CDR2 from the germline V gene are SGHTA and FQGNSA. This CDR3 is built from 15 residues. Trimming removed 1 base at V and 2 bases at J, with 11 bases between. This CDR3 is CASSLGKGHQETQYF. The DNA for the CDR3 is TGTGCCAGCAGCTTAGGGAAGGGACATCAAGAGACCCAGTACTTC.

The chain has TRBV5-6 and TRBJ2-1; 8 nucleotides agree with TRBD2. The germline CDR1 and CDR2 sequences are SGHDT and YYEEEE. This CDR3 is built from 17 residues. With 4 bases clipped from V and 4 bases from J, the junction kept 13 bases outside the gene matches. CDR3 sequence reads: CASSNPSAGGVYNEQFF. CDR3 sequence (DNA): TGTGCCAGCAGCAACCCTAGTGCGGGAGGCGTGTACAATGAGCAGTTCTTC.

The chain combines TRBV7-2 with TRBJ1-3; possibly TRBD1 for D (6 bases). The germline V and J ends were trimmed by 5 bases and 2 bases, with 13 bases remaining between them. The CDR3 sequence is 15 residues long. The germline V gene encodes CDR1 SGHTA and CDR2 FQGNSA. CDR3 sequence: CASSPTGTTGNTIYF. CDR3 nucleotides: TGTGCCAGCAGCCCCACCGGGACAACTGGAAACACCATATATTTT.

The J gene is TRBJ2-3, the V gene TRBV3-1 (or the pseudogene TRBV3-2), with 11 bases lining up with TRBD2. The CDR3 is made up of 17 amino acids. Germline assignment: CDR1 LGHDT and CDR2 YNNKEL (reference sequence). V was pared by 1 base and J by 2 bases, with 5 bases of the junction left unmatched. The CDR3 coding sequence is TGTGCCAGCAGCCAAGGGGGACTAGCGGATTTCACAGATACGCAGTATTTT. It is translated as CASSQGGLADFTDTQYF.

The chain joins TRBV19 to TRBJ1-5; unclear D gene. CDR1 is LNHDA and CDR2 is SQIVND in the germline V gene (reference sequence). This CDR3 contains 12 residues. Deletions cut 4 bases from V and 3 bases from J, with 4 bases between. CDR3 DNA: TGTGCCAGTAGTACTTTCAATCAGCCCCAGCATTTT. The encoded protein is CASSTFNQPQHF.

The CDR3 region has the DNA TGTGCCAGCAGCCAAGACGGACAGGGGGCCCGCAATGAGCAGTTCTTC. This codes for CASSQDGQGARNEQFF. The chain recombines TRBV3-1 (or the pseudogene TRBV3-2) with TRBJ2-1; TRBD1 matches 11 bases. Germline assignment: CDR1 LGHDT and CDR2 YNNKEL (reference sequence). The CDR3 is 16 residues long. V shed 0 bases and J 6 bases; nucleotides not matched to a gene: 4.

In this sample, this clone turned up a few times. This chain connects TRBV5-1 to TRBJ1-5, with TRBD1 matching over 7 bases. After removal of 2 bases from V and 2 bases from J, the junction contained 1 base not matched to a gene. Germline loops: CDR1 SGHRS, CDR2 YFSETQ. The CDR3 is 14 residues long. In DNA, the CDR3 is TGCGCCAGCAGCTTAGGGACAGGCAATCAGCCCCAGCATTTT. Translated: CASSLGTGNQPQHF.

V is TRBV7-9 and J is TRBJ1-2, with D possibly matching TRBD1 (6 bases). The V and J ends lost 0 bases and 7 bases respectively, with 12 bases between them. Looked up from germline, CDR1 is SEHNR and CDR2 is FQNEAQ (reference sequence). This CDR3 has 14 amino acids. CDR3 DNA: TGTGCCAGCAGCTTAGCGGACAGCTTCGGTGGCTACACCTTC. This sequence encodes CASSLADSFGGYTF.

The chain uses TRBV5-1 and TRBJ2-7; tentatively, D is TRBD1 (6 bases). The CDR3 loop spans 15 amino acids. Germline V gene sequence: CDR1 SGHRS, CDR2 YFSETQ. With 0 bases removed from V and 3 bases from J, the gap between germline ends came to 13 bases. CDR3 in amino acids: CASSLAAGQFYEQYF. The CDR3 DNA sequence: TGCGCCAGCAGCTTGGCCGCAGGACAGTTCTACGAGCAGTACTTC.

The chain joins TRBV11-2 to TRBJ2-1; D is unresolved. CDR3 size: 15 residues. V lost 7 bases, J lost 2 bases, and 15 bases lay in between. CDR1 and CDR2 (germline): SGHAT, FQNNGV. This CDR3 is CASTFQAAAYNEQFF. The CDR3 DNA sequence: TGTGCCAGCACCTTCCAGGCAGCCGCCTACAATGAGCAGTTCTTC. Full variable domain (rest looked up from reference TRBV11-2 and TRBJ2-1): EAGVAQSPRYKIIEKRQSVAFWCNPISGHATLYWYQQILGQGPKLLIQFQNNGVVDDSQLPKDRFSAERLKGVDSTLKIQPAKLEDSAVYLCASTFQAAAYNEQFFGPGTRLTVL.

V usage is TRBV5-4 and J usage is TRBJ2-1; TRBD1 might be the D (6 bases). Germline V gene sequence: CDR1 SGHNT, CDR2 YYREEE (reference sequence). This CDR3 has 14 residues. With 2 bases removed from V and 5 bases from J, the gap between germline ends came to 11 bases. The CDR3 nucleotides are TGTGCCAGCAGCTTCCGGGACACCGACAATGAGCAGTTCTTC. Translation gives CASSFRDTDNEQFF.

V is TRBV5-1 and J is TRBJ2-1; TRBD2 aligns across 13 bases. V shed 4 bases, J shed 6 bases, and the junction held 7 bases outside the gene matches. Germline V gene lookup returns CDR1 SGHRS and CDR2 YFSETQ. This CDR3 has 16 residues. Written as DNA, the CDR3 is TGCGCCAGCAGCACCCGGACTAGCGGGGGCACCAATGAGCAGTTCTTC. This gives the protein CASSTRTSGGTNEQFF.

As regards this clone: A much larger clone lies one base from this, so it may be a read error. The chain has TRBV2 and TRBJ2-7; 7 bases align to TRBD1. Germline CDR1 reads SNHLY; CDR2 reads FYNNEI. The length of the CDR3 is 13 residues. V lost 6 bases to trimming and J lost 3 bases; unmatched junction nucleotides: 5. The CDR3 bases are TGTGCCAGCAGGCGACAGGGAAACTACGAGCAGTACTTC. This encodes CASRRQGNYEQYF.

The rearrangement joins TRBV14 to TRBJ1-2, with a tentative D call TRBD1 (5 bases). Germline V lookup: CDR1 SGHDN, CDR2 FVKESK. This CDR3 region has 13 residues. Trimming left V 1 base short and J 8 bases short, with 11 bases between. DNA of the CDR3: TGTGCCAGCAGCCAAGTAGGCGGGGGAGGCTACACCTTC. Its protein product is CASSQVGGGGYTF.

The chain links TRBV15 to TRBJ1-1, with 7 bases fitting TRBD1. V shed 0 bases and J 1 base; nucleotides not matched to a gene: 14. CDR1 LNHNV and CDR2 YYDKDF come from the germline V gene (reference sequence). The CDR3 totals 19 residues. The DNA of the CDR3 is TGTGCCACCAGCAGAGATCTAAGGGGGCAGGGAAAACCGAACACTGAAGCTTTCTTT. This encodes CATSRDLRGQGKPNTEAFF.

The chain combines TRBV6-4 with TRBJ2-1, with TRBD1 matching 8 bases. Losses at the gene ends were 10 bases for V and 7 bases for J; bases not matched to a gene: 9. Germline V gives CDR1 MRHNA, CDR2 SNTAGT. The CDR3 covers 13 residues. The CDR3 loop is CANRGAVLNEQFF. The CDR3 DNA sequence: TGTGCCAACAGGGGGGCGGTTTTGAATGAGCAGTTCTTC.

The chain employs TRBV11-3 and TRBJ2-1; 9 bases align to TRBD1. Germline CDR1 reads SGHNT; CDR2 reads YENEEA. The CDR3 runs 14 residues. The ends lost 5 bases at V and 10 bases at J; junction bases unmatched: 9. The CDR3 DNA is TGTGCCAGCAGCCCCCACACAGGGGGCAACGAGCAGTTCTTC. Its translation is CASSPHTGGNEQFF. Full variable domain (remainder filled in from reference TRBV11-3 and TRBJ2-1): EAGVVQSPRYKIIEKKQPVAFWCNPISGHNTLYWYLQNLGQGPELLIRYENEEAVDDSQLPKDRFSAERLKGVDSTLKIQPAELGDSAVYLCASSPHTGGNEQFFGPGTRLTVL.

This clone has more than one count but fewer than ten. The V gene is TRBV5-1, the J gene TRBJ2-6; D call uncertain. The V gene's germline CDR1 is SGHRS and CDR2 YFSETQ. V lost 4 bases and J lost 0, with 8 bases in between. The CDR3 sequence is 15 residues long. Here the CDR3 DNA reads TGCGCCAGCAGCCCTACGGGCTCTGGGGCCAACGTCCTGACTTTC. It codes for CASSPTGSGANVLTF. Using reference TRBV5-1 and TRBJ2-6 for the parts outside the CDR3, the full variable domain is KAGVTQTPRYLIKTRGQQVTLSCSPISGHRSVSWYQQTPGQGLQFLFEYFSETQRNKGNFPGRFSGRQFSNSRSEMNVSTLELGDSALYLCASSPTGSGANVLTFGAGSRLTVL.

Only a few counts were recorded for this clone. The V and J genes are TRBV6-4 and TRBJ1-1, with 7 bases fitting TRBD1. Germline V lookup: CDR1 MRHNA, CDR2 SNTAGT. V shed 8 bases and J 0 bases; nucleotides not matched to a gene: 6. This CDR3 region has 14 residues. The DNA for the CDR3 is TGTGCCAGCCGTCCAGGGGGTATGAACACTGAAGCTTTCTTT. Amino acid sequence: CASRPGGMNTEAFF.